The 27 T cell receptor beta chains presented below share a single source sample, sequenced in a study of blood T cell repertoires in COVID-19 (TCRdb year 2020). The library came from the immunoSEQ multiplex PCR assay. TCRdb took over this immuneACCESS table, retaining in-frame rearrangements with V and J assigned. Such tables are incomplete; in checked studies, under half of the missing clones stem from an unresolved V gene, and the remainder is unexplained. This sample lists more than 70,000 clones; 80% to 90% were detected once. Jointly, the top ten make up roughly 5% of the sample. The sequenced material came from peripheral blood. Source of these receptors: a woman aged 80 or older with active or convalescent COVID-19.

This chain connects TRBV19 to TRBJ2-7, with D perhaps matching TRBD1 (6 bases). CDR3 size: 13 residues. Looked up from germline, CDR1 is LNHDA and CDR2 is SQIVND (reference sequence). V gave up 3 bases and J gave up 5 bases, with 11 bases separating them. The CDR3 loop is CASSIRQGNEQYF. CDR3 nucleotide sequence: TGTGCCAGTAGTATTCGGCAGGGGAACGAGCAGTACTTC.

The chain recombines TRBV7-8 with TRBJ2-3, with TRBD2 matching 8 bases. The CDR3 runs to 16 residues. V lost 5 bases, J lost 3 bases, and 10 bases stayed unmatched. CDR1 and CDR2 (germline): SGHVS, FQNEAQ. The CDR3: CASSPQGRGETDTQYF. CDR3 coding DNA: TGTGCCAGCAGCCCCCAAGGGCGGGGGGAAACAGATACGCAGTATTTT. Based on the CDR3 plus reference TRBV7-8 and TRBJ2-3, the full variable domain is GAGVSQSPRYKVAKRGQDVALRCDPISGHVSLFWYQQALGQGPEFLTYFQNEAQLDKSGLPSDRFFAERPEGSVSTLKIQRTQQEDSAVYLCASSPQGRGETDTQYFGPGTRLTVL.

CDR3 sequence (DNA): TGTGCCAGCAGCTTCCCGGGGGTCGGGACCCAGTACTTC. It yields the protein CASSFPGVGTQYF. The genes are TRBV7-9 and TRBJ2-5, with a weak D call TRBD2 (6 bases). Germline V gene sequence: CDR1 SEHNR, CDR2 FQNEAQ (reference sequence). V lost 3 bases, J lost 7 bases, and 12 bases lay in between. This CDR3 has 13 amino acids.

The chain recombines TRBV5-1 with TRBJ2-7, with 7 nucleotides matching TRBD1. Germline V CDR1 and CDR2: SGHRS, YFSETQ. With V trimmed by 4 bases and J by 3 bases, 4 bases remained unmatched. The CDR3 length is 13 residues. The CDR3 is CASSDGTVYEQYF. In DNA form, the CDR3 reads TGCGCCAGCAGCGACGGGACAGTCTACGAGCAGTACTTC.

The CDR3 here is CASSLKGTSREQFF. In nucleotides, the CDR3 is TGTGCCAGCAGCTTAAAAGGGACTAGCCGTGAGCAGTTCTTC. The chain is built from TRBV7-3 and TRBJ2-1, with 9 bases that match TRBD2. Germline V gene data show CDR1 as SGHTA and CDR2 as FQGTGA. After removal of 1 base from V and 9 bases from J, the junction contained 4 bases not matched to a gene. The CDR3 has 14 residues.

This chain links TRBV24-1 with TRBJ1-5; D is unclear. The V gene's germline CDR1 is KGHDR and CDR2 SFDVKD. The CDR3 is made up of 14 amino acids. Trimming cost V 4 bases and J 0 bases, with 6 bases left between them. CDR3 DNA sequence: TGTGCCACCAGTGAGGTCTATAGCAATCAGCCCCAGCATTTT. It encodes CATSEVYSNQPQHF.

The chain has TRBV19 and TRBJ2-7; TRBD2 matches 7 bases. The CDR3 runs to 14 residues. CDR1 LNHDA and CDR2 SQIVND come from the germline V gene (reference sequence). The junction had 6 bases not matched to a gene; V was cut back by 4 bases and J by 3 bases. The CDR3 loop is CASSKEAGVYEQYF. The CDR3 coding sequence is TGTGCCAGTAGTAAGGAGGCGGGGGTCTACGAGCAGTACTTC.

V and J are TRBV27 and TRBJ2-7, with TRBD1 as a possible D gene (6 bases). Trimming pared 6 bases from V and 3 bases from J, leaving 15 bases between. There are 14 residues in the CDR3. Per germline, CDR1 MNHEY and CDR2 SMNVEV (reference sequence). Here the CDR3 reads CASRGRGNGYEQYF. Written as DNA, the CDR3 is TGTGCCAGCAGGGGAAGGGGGAACGGCTACGAGCAGTACTTC.

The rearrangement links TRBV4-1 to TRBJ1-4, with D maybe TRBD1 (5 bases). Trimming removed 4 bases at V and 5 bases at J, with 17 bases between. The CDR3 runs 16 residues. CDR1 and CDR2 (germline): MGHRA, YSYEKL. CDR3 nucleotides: TGCGCCAGCAGCCTACGGGGGACCGCGGCAAATGAAAAACTGTTTTTT. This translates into CASSLRGTAANEKLFF.

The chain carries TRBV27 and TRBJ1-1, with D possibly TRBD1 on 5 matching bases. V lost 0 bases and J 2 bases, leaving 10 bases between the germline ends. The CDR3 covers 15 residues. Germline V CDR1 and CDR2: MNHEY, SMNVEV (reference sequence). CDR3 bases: TGTGCCAGCAGTTTATCTGCCAGGGTCAACACTGAAGCTTTCTTT. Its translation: CASSLSARVNTEAFF.

The DNA of the CDR3 is TGCGCCAGCAGCCAAGTTGACAGGGATGACACTGAAGCTTTCTTT. The encoded protein is CASSQVDRDDTEAFF. J is TRBJ1-1 and V is TRBV4-1; the match to TRBD1 covers 7 bases. The CDR3 totals 15 residues. Germline V CDR1 and CDR2: MGHRA, YSYEKL. V lost 1 base to trimming and J lost 3 bases; unmatched junction nucleotides: 5.

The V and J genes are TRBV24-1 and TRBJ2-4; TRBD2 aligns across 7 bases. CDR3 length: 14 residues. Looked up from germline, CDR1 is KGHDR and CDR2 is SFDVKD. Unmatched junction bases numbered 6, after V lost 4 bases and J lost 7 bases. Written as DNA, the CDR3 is TGTGCCACCAGTGACGCGGGAGCTCGGAACATTCAGTACTTC. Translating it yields CATSDAGARNIQYF.

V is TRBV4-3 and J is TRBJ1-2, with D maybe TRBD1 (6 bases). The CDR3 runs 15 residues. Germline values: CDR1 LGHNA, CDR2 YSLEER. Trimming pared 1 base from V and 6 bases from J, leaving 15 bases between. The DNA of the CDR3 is TGCGCCAGCAGCCAAGTTGGGGCAGGGGAAGATGGCTACACCTTC. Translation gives CASSQVGAGEDGYTF.

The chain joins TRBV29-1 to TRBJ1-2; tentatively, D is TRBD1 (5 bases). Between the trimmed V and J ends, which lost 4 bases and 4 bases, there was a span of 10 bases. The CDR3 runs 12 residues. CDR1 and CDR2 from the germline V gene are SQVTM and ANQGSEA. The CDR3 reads CSVAWGLYGYTF. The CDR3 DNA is TGCAGCGTTGCTTGGGGACTCTATGGCTACACCTTC.

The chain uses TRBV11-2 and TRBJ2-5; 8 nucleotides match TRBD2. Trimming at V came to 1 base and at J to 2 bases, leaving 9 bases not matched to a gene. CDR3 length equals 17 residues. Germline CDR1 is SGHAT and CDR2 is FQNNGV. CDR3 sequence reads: CASSLGSGGTTQETQYF. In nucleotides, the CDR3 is TGTGCCAGCAGCTTAGGAAGCGGGGGTACCACACAAGAGACCCAGTACTTC.

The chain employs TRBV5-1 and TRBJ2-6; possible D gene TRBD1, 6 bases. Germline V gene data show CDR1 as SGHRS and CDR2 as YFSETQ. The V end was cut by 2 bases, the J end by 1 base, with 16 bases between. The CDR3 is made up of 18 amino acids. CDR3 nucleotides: TGCGCCAGCAGCTTCGGACAGTCCTCTGCATCTGGGGCCAACGTCCTGACTTTC. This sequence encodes CASSFGQSSASGANVLTF.

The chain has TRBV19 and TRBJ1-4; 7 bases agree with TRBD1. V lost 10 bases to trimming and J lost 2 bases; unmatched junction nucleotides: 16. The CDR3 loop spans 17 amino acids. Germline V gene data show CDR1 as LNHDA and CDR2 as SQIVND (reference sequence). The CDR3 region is CANPTGSRGRTNEKLFF. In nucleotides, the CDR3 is TGTGCCAATCCGACAGGGTCCAGGGGTAGGACTAATGAAAAACTGTTTTTT.

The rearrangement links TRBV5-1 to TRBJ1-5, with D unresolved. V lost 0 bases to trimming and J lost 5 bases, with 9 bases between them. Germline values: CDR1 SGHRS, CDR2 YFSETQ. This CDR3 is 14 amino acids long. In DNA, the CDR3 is TGCGCCAGCAGCTTGGACGGAGCGGATCAGCCCCAGCATTTT. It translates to CASSLDGADQPQHF. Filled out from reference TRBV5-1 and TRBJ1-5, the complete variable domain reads KAGVTQTPRYLIKTRGQQVTLSCSPISGHRSVSWYQQTPGQGLQFLFEYFSETQRNKGNFPGRFSGRQFSNSRSEMNVSTLELGDSALYLCASSLDGADQPQHFGDGTRLSIL.

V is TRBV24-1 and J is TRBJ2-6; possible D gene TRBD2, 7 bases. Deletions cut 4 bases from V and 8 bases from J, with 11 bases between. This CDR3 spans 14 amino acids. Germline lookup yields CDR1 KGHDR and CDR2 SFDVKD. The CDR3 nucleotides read TGTGCCACCAGTGACAGGGGAGGGACCAACGTCCTGACTTTC. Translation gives CATSDRGGTNVLTF.

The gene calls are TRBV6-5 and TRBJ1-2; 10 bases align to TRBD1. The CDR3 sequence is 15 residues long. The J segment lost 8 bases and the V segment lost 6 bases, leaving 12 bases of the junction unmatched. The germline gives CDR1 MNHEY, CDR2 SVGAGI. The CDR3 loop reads CASRVQGQGIGGYTF. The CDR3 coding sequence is TGTGCCAGCAGGGTGCAGGGACAGGGGATTGGAGGCTACACCTTC.

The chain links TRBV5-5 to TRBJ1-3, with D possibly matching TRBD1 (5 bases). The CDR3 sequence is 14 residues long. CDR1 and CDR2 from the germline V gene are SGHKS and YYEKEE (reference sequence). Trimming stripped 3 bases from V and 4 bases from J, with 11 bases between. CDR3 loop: CASSSDRLGNTIYF. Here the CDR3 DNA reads TGTGCCAGCAGCTCCGACAGATTAGGAAACACCATATATTTT.

CDR3 nucleotides: TGCGCCAGCAGCTTGTCATATGGGACAGGGGGGACCGGGGAGCTGTTTTTT. Amino acid sequence: CASSLSYGTGGTGELFF. V usage is TRBV5-1 and J usage is TRBJ2-2, with TRBD1 matching over 11 bases. The CDR3 is 17 amino acids. V shed 1 base, J shed 5 bases, and the junction held 7 bases outside the gene matches. Germline V gives CDR1 SGHRS, CDR2 YFSETQ.

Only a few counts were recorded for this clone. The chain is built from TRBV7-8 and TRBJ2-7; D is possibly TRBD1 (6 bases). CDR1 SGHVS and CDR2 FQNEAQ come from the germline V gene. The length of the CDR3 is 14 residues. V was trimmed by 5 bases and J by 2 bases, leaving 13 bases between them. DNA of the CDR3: TGTGCCAGCAGCCCGTCGACAGGCCCCTACGAGCAGTACTTC. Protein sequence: CASSPSTGPYEQYF.

CDR3 protein: CASSLGLNYGYTF. Here the CDR3 DNA reads TGCGCCAGCAGCCTCGGACTTAACTATGGCTACACCTTC. V is TRBV5-1 and J is TRBJ1-2, with unresolved D. V was trimmed by 4 bases and J by 1 base, leaving 8 bases between them. The CDR3 spans 13 residues. Per the germline V gene, CDR1 is SGHRS and CDR2 is YFSETQ.

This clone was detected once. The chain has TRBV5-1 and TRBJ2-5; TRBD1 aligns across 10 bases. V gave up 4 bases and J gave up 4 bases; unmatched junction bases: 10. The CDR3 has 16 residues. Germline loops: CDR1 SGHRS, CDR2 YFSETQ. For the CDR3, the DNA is TGCGCCAGCAGCAATCCCGGGGGACAGGGGAGAGAGACCCAGTACTTC. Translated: CASSNPGGQGRETQYF. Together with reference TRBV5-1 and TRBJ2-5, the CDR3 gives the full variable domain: KAGVTQTPRYLIKTRGQQVTLSCSPISGHRSVSWYQQTPGQGLQFLFEYFSETQRNKGNFPGRFSGRQFSNSRSEMNVSTLELGDSALYLCASSNPGGQGRETQYFGPGTRLLVL.

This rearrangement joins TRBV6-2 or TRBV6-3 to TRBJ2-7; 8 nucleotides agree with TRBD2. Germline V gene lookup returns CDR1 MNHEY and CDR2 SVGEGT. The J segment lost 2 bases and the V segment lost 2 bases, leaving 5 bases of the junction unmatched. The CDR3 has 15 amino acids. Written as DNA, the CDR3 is TGTGCCAGCAGTTACGGCGGGGGGCATGCCTACGAGCAGTACTTC. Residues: CASSYGGGHAYEQYF.

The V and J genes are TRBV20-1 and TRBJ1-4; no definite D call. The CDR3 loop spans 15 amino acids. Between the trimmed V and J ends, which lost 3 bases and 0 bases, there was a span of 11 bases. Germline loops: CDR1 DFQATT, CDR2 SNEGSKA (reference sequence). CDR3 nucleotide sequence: TGCAGTGCTAGTCATCACAGAACAACTAATGAAAAACTGTTTTTT. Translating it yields CSASHHRTTNEKLFF.